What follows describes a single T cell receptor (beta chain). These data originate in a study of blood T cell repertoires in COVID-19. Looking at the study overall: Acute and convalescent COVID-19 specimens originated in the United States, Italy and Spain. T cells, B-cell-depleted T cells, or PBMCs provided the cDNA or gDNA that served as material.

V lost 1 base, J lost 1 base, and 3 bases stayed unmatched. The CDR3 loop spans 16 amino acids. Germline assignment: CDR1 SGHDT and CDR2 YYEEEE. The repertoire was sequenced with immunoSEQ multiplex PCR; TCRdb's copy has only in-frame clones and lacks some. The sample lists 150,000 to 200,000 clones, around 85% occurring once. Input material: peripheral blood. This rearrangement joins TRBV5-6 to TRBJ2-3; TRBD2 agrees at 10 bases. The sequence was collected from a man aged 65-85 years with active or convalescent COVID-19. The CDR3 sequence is CASSLPTSGGTDTQYF. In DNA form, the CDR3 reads TGTGCCAGCAGCTTGCCCACTAGCGGGGGCACAGATACGCAGTATTTT.